These 10 T cell receptor beta chains share one sample of origin, sequenced in a study of blood T cell repertoires in COVID-19. Profiling relied on immunoSEQ multiplex PCR, and the TCRdb table lists in-frame clones only, not all of them. The top ten clones hold around 0.7% of a sample with 200,000 to 300,000 clones, nearly 90% of them seen once. Sequencing was performed on peripheral blood. These receptors were taken from a human donor in a cohort sampled during active COVID-19.

The V gene is TRBV10-3, the J gene TRBJ1-2; 9 bases align to TRBD1. J gave up 6 bases and V 5 bases, and 4 bases lay outside the gene matches. There are 13 residues in the CDR3. The germline V gene encodes CDR1 ENHRY and CDR2 SYGVKD. The CDR3 bases are TGTGCCATCAGTCCTCGACAGGGGGATGGCTACACCTTC. This encodes CAISPRQGDGYTF.

This clone appeared a single time. V and J are TRBV16 and TRBJ2-7; TRBD2 aligns across 7 bases. From germline, CDR1 is KGHSY and CDR2 FQNENV. The trim removed 5 bases at V and 4 bases at J, leaving 14 bases unmatched. CDR3 size: 16 residues. The CDR3 DNA is TGTGCCAGCAGCAATAATAAAGTGACTAGCAGTTACGAGCAGTACTTC. Protein: CASSNNKVTSSYEQYF. The full variable domain, its missing parts supplied by reference TRBV16 and TRBJ2-7, is GEEVAQTPKHLVRGEGQKAKLYCAPIKGHSYVFWYQQVLKNEFKFLISFQNENVFDETGMPKERFSAKCLPNSPCSLEIQATKLEDSAVYFCASSNNKVTSSYEQYFGPGTRLTVT.

The chain uses TRBV11-2 and TRBJ1-3; TRBD1 aligns across 9 bases. The junction had 6 bases not matched to a gene; V was cut back by 6 bases and J by 0 bases. This CDR3 spans 16 amino acids. Germline CDR1 and CDR2: SGHAT and FQNNGV. In DNA form, the CDR3 reads TGTGCCAGCAGAAGAACAGGGGGCAGCTCTGGAAACACCATATATTTT. Its protein product is CASRRTGGSSGNTIYF.

The chain joins TRBV6-5 to TRBJ2-7; 12 nucleotides line up with TRBD2. Looked up from germline, CDR1 is MNHEY and CDR2 is SVGAGI. V lost 6 bases, J lost 3 bases, and 3 bases stayed unmatched. This CDR3 is built from 14 residues. The CDR3 sequence: CASRTTSGSYEQYF. CDR3 sequence (DNA): TGTGCCAGCAGGACGACTAGCGGGAGCTACGAGCAGTACTTC.

A note on this clone: Other DNA sequences in the sample encode the same CDR3. The chain is built from TRBV5-1 and TRBJ1-2; 11 bases line up with TRBD1. J gave up 2 bases and V 0 bases, and 0 bases lay outside the gene matches. Germline loops: CDR1 SGHRS, CDR2 YFSETQ. This CDR3 region has 15 residues. The CDR3 sequence: CASSLGDRGNYGYTF. For the CDR3, the DNA is TGCGCCAGCAGCTTGGGGGACAGGGGGAACTATGGCTACACCTTC.

This chain links TRBV4-3 with TRBJ2-5; D gene unclear. The CDR3 sequence is 15 residues long. Trimming stripped 4 bases from V and 5 bases from J, with 17 bases between. The V gene's germline CDR1 is LGHNA and CDR2 YSLEER. This CDR3 reads CASSRVVKRAETQYF. The DNA for the CDR3 is TGCGCCAGCAGCCGCGTAGTAAAGCGCGCGGAGACCCAGTACTTC.

The chain recombines TRBV7-8 with TRBJ1-2; 8 bases match TRBD1. The CDR3 totals 18 residues. After removal of 1 base from V and 4 bases from J, the junction contained 14 bases not matched to a gene. Germline CDR1 is SGHVS and CDR2 is FQNEAQ. The CDR3 spells CASSLVSGQVEAGYGYTF. CDR3 bases: TGTGCCAGCAGCTTAGTATCGGGACAGGTCGAGGCGGGCTATGGCTACACCTTC.

The chain has TRBV13 and TRBJ2-7, with 10 bases lining up with TRBD1. This CDR3 is built from 15 residues. J gave up 5 bases and V 5 bases, and 9 bases lay outside the gene matches. CDR1 is PRHDT and CDR2 is FYEKMQ in the germline V gene (reference sequence). The CDR3 DNA reads as TGTGCCAGCAGCCCCGCCGGGACAGGGGTGCACGAGCAGTACTTC. Translation: CASSPAGTGVHEQYF.

This clone has a handful of counts. This same CDR3 is encoded by further DNA sequences in the sample. The chain links TRBV6-5 to TRBJ2-7; a possible D gene is TRBD2 (5 bases). CDR3 size: 14 residues. Looked up from germline, CDR1 is MNHEY and CDR2 is SVGAGI. V lost 0 bases and J lost 0, with 6 bases in between. The CDR3 spells CASSYSGSSYEQYF. For the CDR3, the DNA is TGTGCCAGCAGTTACTCAGGGAGCTCCTACGAGCAGTACTTC.

The chain joins TRBV19 to TRBJ2-6; tentatively, D is TRBD2 (6 bases). The V end was cut by 6 bases, the J end by 1 base, with 25 bases between. Germline-derived CDR1 and CDR2 are LNHDA and SQIVND (reference sequence). The CDR3 spans 20 residues. CDR3 nucleotides: TGTGCCAGTAGCGGGGGAGCTAACCCTGCAAAGTATTCTGGGGCCAACGTCCTGACTTTC. Translated: CASSGGANPAKYSGANVLTF.